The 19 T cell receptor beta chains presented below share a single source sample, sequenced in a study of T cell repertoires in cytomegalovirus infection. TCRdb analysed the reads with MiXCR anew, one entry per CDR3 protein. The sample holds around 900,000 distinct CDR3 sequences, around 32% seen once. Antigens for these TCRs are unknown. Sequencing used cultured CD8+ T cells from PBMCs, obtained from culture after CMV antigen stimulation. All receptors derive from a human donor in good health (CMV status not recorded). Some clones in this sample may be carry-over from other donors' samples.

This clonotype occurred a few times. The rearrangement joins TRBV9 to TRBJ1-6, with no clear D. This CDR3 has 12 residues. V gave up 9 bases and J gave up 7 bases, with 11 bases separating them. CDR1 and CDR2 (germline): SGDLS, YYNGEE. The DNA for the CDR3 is TGTGCCACCGGAGGAGGGAATTCACCCCTCCACTTT. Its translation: CATGGGNSPLHF.

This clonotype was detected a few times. The CDR3 DNA reads TGTGCCAGCAGCTTAGCGCCCCAGGGACTGATTAATGAAAAACTGTTTTTT. Protein product: CASSLAPQGLINEKLFF. This chain connects TRBV7-9 to TRBJ1-4; tentatively, D is TRBD1 (5 bases). V lost 0 bases and J lost 4, with 15 bases in between. CDR3 length equals 17 residues. Germline V CDR1 and CDR2: SEHNR, FQNEAQ (reference sequence).

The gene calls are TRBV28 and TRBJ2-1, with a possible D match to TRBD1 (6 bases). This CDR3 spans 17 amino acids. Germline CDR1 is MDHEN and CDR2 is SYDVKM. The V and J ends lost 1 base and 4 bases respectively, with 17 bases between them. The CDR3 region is CASSLLWDIAYYNEQFF. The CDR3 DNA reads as TGTGCCAGCAGTTTATTGTGGGACATAGCCTATTACAATGAGCAGTTCTTC.

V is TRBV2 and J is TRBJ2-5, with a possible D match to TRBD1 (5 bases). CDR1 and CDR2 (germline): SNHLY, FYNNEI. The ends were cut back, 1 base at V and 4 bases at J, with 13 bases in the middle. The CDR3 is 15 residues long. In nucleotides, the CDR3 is TGTGCCAGCAGTGAAGACAGGTTCCCAGGAGAGACCCAGTACTTC. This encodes CASSEDRFPGETQYF.

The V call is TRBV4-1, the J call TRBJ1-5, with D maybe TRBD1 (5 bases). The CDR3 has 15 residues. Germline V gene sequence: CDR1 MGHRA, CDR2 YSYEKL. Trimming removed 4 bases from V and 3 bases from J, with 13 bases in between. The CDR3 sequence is CASSPWTSSNQPQHF. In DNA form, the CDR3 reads TGCGCCAGCAGCCCCTGGACATCTTCCAATCAGCCCCAGCATTTT.

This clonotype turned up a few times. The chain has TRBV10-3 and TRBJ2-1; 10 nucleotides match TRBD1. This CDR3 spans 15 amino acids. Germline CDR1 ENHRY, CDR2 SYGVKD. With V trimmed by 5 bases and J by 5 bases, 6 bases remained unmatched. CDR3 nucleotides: TGTGCCATCAGTTCCGGGACAGGGGAAGACAATGAGCAGTTCTTC. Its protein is CAISSGTGEDNEQFF.

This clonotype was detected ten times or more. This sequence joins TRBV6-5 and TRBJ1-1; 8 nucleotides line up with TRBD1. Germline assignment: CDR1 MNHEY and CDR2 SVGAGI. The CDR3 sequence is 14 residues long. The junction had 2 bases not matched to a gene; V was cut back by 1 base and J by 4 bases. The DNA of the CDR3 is TGTGCCAGCAGTTACTTCGGACAGGGCACTGAAGCTTTCTTT. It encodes CASSYFGQGTEAFF.

The CDR3 reads CASSLVSDNEKLFF. As DNA, the CDR3 is TGCGCCAGCAGTTTAGTCAGCGATAATGAAAAACTGTTTTTT. The chain recombines TRBV10-2 with TRBJ1-4; D is uncertain. From germline, CDR1 is WSHSY and CDR2 SAAADI. There are 14 residues in the CDR3. The V end lost 5 bases, the J end lost 4 bases, and 11 bases lay between the germline ends.

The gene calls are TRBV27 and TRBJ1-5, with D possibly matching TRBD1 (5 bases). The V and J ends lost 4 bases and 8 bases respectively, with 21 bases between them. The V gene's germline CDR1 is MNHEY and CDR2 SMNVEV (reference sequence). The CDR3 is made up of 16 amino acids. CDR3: CASSSRWGYGVEPQHF. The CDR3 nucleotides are TGTGCCAGCAGTTCCAGATGGGGGTACGGGGTCGAGCCCCAGCATTTT.

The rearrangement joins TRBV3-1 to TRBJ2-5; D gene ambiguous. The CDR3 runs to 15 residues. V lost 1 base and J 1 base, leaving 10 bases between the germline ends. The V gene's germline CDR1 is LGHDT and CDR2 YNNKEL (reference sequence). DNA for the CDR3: TGTGCCAGCAGCCAAGTCAGGAACAGCCAAGAGACCCAGTACTTC. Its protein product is CASSQVRNSQETQYF.

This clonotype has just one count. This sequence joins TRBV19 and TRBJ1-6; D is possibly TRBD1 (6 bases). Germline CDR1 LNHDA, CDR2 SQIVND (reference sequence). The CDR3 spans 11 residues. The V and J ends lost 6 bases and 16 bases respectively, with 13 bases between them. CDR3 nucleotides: TGTGCCAGTAGGACAGGCCGCGGTCTCCACTTT. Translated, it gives CASRTGRGLHF.

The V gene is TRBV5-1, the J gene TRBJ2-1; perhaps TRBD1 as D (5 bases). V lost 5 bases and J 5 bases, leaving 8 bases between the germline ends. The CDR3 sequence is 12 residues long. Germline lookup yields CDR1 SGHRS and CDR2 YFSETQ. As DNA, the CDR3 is TGCGCCAGCAGACAGGCAAACAATGAGCAGTTCTTC. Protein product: CASRQANNEQFF. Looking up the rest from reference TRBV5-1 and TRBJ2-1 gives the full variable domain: KAGVTQTPRYLIKTRGQQVTLSCSPISGHRSVSWYQQTPGQGLQFLFEYFSETQRNKGNFPGRFSGRQFSNSRSEMNVSTLELGDSALYLCASRQANNEQFFGPGTRLTVL.

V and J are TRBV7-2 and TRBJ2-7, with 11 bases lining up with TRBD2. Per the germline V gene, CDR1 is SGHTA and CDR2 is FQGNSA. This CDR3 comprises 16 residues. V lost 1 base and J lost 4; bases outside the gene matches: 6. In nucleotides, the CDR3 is TGTGCCAGCAGCTTAGAGGGTAGCGGGGGGGTGTACGAGCAGTACTTC. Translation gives CASSLEGSGGVYEQYF.

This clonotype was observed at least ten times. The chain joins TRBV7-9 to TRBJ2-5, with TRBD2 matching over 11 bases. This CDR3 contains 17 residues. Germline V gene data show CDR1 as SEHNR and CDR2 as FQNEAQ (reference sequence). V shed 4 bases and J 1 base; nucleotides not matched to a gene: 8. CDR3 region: CASSSRTSGYSQETQYF. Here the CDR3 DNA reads TGTGCCAGCAGCTCCAGGACTAGCGGGTACTCCCAAGAGACCCAGTACTTC.

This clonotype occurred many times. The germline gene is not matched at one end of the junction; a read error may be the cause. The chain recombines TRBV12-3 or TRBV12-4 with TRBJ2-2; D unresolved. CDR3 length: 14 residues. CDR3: CASRLRLNTGELFF. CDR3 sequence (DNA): TGTGCCAGCCGTTTAAGGTTGAACACCGGGGAGCTGTTTTTT.

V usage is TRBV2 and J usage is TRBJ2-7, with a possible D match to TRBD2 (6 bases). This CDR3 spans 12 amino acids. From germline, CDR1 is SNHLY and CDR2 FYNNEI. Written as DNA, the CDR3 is TGTGCCAGCGGATCGGGGGAAGAGGATAGGGACGTC. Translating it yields CASGSGEEDRDV.

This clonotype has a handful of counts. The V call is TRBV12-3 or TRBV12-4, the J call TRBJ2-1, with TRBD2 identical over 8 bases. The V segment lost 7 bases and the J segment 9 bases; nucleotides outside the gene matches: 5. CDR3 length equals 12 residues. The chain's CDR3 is CASISGGLEQFF. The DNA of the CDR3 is TGTGCCAGCATCTCGGGGGGGCTTGAGCAGTTCTTC.

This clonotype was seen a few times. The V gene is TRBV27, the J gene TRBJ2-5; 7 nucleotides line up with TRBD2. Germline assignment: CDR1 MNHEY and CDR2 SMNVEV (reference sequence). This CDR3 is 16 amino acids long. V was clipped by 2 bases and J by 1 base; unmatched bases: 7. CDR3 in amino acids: CASSLAAGDLQETQYF. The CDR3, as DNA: TGTGCCAGCAGTTTAGCGGCGGGGGATCTCCAAGAGACCCAGTACTTC.

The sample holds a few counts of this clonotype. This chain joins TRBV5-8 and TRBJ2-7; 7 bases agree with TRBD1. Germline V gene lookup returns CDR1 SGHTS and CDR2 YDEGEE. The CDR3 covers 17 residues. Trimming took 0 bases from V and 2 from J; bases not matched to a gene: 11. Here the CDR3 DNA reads TGTGCCAGCAGCTTGGCCGCGTCCGGACAGGCCGCCTACGAGCAGTACTTC. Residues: CASSLAASGQAAYEQYF.